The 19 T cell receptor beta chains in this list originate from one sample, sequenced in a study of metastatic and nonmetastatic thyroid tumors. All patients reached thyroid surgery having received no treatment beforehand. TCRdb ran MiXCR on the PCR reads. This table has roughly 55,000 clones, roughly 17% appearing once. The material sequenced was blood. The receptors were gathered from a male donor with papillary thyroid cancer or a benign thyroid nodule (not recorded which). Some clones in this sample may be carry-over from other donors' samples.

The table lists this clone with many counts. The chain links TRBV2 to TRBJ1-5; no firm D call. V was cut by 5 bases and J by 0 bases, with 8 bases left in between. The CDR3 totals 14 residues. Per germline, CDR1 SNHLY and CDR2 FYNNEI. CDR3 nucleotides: TGTGCCAGCAGTAAAAAATATAGCAATCAGCCCCAGCATTTT. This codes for CASSKKYSNQPQHF.

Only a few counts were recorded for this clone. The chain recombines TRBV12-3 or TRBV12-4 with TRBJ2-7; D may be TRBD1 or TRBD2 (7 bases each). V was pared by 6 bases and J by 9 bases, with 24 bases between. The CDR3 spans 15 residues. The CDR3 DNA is TGTGCCAGCAGACCCAGGGGGGGGGCTGGTCGGGTGCAGTACGTC. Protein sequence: CASRPRGGAGRVQYV.

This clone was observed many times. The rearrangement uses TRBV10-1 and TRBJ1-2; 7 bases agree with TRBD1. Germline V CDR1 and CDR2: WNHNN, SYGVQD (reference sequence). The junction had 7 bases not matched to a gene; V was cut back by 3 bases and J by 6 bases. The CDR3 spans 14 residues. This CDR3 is CASSDEGAKDGYTF. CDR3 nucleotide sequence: TGCGCCAGCAGTGATGAGGGGGCTAAGGATGGCTACACCTTC.

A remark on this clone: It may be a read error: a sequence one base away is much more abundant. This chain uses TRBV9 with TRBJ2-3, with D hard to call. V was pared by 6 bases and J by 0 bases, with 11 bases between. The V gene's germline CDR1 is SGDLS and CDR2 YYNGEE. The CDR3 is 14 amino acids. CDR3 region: CASIAPSSTDTQYF. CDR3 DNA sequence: TGTGCCAGCATCGCGCCTTCTAGCACAGATACGCAGTATTTT.

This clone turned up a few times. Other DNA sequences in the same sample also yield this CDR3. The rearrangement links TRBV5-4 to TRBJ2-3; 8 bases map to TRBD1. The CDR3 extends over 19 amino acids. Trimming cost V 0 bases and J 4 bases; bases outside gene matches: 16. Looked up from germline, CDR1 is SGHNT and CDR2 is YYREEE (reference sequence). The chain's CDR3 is CASSLGGRTGLTGADTQYF. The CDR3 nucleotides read TGTGCCAGCAGCTTGGGTGGGAGGACAGGGCTCACCGGAGCAGATACGCAGTATTTT.

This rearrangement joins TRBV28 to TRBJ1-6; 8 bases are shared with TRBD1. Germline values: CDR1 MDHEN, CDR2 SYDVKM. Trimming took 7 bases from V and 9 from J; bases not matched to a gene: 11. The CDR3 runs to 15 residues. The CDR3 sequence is CASISVGQGGSPLHF. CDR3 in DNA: TGTGCCAGCATTTCCGTAGGACAGGGTGGTTCACCCCTCCACTTT.

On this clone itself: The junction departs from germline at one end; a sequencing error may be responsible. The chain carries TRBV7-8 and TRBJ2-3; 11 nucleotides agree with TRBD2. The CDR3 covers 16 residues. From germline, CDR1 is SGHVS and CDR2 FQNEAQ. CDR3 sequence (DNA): TGTGCCAGCAGCCAACTAGCGGGAGACAGAACAGATAAGCAGTATTTT. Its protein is CASSQLAGDRTDKQYF.

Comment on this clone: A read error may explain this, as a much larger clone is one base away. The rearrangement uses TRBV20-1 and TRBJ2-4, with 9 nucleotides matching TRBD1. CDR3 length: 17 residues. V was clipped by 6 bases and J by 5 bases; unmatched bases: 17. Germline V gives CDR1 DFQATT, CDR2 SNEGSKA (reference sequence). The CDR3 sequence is CSAPPASGTGHQNIQYF. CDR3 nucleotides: TGCAGTGCCCCTCCCGCGTCCGGGACAGGGCACCAAAACATTCAGTACTTC.

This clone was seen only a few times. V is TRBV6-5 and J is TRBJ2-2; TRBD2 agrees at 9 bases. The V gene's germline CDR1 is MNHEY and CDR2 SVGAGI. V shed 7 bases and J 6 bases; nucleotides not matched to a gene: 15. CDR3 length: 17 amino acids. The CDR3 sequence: CASKRGGVFTLAGELFF. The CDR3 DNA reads TGTGCCAGCAAGCGCGGGGGGGTTTTTACTTTAGCCGGGGAGCTGTTTTTT.

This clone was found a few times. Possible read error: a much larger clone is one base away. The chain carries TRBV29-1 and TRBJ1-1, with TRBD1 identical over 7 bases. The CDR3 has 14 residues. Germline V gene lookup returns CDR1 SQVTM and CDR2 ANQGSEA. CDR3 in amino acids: CSVERGQLKTEAFF. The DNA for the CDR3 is TGCAGCGTTGAAAGGGGACAGCTGAAAACTGAAGCTTTCTTT.

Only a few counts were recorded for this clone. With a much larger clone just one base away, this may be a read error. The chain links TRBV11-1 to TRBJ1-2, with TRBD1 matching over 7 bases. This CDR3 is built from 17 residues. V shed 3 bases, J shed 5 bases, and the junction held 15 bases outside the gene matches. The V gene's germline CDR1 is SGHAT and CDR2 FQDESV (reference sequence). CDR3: CASSFSLGAGGLYGYTF. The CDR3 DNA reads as TGTGCCAGCAGCTTCTCCCTCGGGGCAGGGGGTTTGTATGGCTACACCTTC.

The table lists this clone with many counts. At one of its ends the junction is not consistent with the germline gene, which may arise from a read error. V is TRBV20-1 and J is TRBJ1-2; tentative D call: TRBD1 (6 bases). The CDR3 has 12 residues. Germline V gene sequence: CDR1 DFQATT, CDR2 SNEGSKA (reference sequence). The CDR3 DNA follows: TGTAGAGGGGCAGGGGCGAACTATGGCTACACCTTC. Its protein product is CRGAGANYGYTF.

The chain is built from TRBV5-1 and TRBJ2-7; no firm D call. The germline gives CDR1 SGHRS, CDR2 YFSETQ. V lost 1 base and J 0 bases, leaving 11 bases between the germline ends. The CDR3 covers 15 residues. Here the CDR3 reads CASSLSEYGSYEQYF. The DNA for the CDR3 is TGCGCCAGCAGCTTGTCCGAGTACGGCTCCTACGAGCAGTACTTC.

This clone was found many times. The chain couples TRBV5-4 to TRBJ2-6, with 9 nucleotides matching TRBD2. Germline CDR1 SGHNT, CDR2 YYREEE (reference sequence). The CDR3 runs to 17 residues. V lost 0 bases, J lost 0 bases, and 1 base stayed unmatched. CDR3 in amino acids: CASSLETSGSGANVLTF. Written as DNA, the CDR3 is TGTGCCAGCAGCTTGGAGACTAGCGGCTCTGGGGCCAACGTCCTGACTTTC.

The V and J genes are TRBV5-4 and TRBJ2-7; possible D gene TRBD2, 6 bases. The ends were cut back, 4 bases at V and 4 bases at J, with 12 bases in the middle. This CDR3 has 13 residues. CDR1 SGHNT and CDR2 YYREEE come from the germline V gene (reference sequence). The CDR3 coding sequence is TGTGCCAGCAGCCAGGGAGGTTTTTACGAGCAGTACGTC. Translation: CASSQGGFYEQYV.

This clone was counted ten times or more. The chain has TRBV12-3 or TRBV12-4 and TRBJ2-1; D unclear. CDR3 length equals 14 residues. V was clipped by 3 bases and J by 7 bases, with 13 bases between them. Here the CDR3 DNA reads TGTGCCAGCAGTTTGGCTTCGTCCGGTAATGAGCAGTTCTTC. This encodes CASSLASSGNEQFF.

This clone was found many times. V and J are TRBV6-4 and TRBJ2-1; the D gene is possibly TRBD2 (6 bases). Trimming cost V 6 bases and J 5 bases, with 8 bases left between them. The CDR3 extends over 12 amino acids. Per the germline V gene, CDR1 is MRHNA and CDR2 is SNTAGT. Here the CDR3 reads CASRGGNNEQFF. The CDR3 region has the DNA TGTGCCAGCAGGGGGGGAAACAATGAGCAGTTCTTC.

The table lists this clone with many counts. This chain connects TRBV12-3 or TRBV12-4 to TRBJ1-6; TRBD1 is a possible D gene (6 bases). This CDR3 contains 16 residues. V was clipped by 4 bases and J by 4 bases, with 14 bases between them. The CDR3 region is CASSSLETGYNSPLHF. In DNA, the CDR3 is TGTGCCAGCAGTTCGTTGGAGACAGGATATAATTCACCCCTCCACTTT.

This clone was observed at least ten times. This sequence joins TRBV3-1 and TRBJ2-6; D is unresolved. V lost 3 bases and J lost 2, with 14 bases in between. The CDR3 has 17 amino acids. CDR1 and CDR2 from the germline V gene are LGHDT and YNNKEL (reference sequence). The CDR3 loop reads CASSQNLVHPGANVLTF. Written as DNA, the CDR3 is TGTGCCAGCAGCCAGAATTTGGTGCATCCTGGGGCCAACGTCCTGACTTTC.